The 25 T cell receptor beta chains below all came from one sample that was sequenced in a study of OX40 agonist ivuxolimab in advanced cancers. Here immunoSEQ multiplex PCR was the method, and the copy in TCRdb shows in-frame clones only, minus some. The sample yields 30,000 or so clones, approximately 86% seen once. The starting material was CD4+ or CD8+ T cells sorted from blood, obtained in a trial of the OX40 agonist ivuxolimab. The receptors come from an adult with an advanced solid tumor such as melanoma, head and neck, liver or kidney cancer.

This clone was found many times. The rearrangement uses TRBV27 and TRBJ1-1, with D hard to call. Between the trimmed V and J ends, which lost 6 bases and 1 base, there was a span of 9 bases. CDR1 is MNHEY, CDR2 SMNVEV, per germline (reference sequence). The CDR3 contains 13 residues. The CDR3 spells CASRNGRNTEAFF. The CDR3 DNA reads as TGTGCCAGCAGAAACGGACGGAACACTGAAGCTTTCTTT.

The CDR3 DNA reads TGTGCCAGCAGTGTCAGCGGGAGGGCCCACGAGCAGTACTTC. It yields the protein CASSVSGRAHEQYF. The chain carries TRBV27 and TRBJ2-7; 10 bases align to TRBD2. Losses at the gene ends were 5 bases for V and 5 bases for J; bases not matched to a gene: 6. Germline CDR1 reads MNHEY; CDR2 reads SMNVEV (reference sequence). CDR3 length: 14 amino acids.

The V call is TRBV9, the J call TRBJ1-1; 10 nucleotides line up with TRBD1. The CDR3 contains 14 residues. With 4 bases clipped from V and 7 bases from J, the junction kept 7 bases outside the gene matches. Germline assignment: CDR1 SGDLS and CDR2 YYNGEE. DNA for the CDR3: TGTGCCAGCAGCCTAACCGGGACAGGGGTTGAAGCTTTCTTT. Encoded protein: CASSLTGTGVEAFF.

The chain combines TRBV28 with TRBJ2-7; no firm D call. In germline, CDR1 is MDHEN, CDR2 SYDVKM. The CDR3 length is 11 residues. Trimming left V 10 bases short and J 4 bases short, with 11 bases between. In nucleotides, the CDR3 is TGTGCCACCCAAATAGGGTACGAGCAGTACTTC. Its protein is CATQIGYEQYF.

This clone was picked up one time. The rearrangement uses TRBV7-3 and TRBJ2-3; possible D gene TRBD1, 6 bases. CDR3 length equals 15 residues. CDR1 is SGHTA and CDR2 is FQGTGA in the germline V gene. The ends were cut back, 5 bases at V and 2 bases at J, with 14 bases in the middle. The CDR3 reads CASSPTGSITDTQYF. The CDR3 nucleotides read TGTGCCAGCAGCCCAACAGGGTCGATCACAGATACGCAGTATTTT.

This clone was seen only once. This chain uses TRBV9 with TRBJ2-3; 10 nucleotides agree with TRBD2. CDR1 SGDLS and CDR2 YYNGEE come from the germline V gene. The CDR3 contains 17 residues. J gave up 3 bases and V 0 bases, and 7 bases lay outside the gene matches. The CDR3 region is CASSVGSSGSPTDTQYF. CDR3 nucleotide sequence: TGTGCCAGCAGCGTAGGTTCTAGCGGGAGCCCGACAGATACGCAGTATTTT.

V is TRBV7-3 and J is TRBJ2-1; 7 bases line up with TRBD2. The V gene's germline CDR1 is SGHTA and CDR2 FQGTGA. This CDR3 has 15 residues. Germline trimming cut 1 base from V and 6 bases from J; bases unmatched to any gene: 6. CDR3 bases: TGTGCCAGCAGCTTAAGCCCTAGCGGTATCAATGAGCAGTTCTTC. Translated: CASSLSPSGINEQFF.

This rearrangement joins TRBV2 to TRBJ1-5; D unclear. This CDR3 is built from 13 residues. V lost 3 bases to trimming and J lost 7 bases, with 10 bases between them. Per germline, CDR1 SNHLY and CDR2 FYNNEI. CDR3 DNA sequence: TGTGCCAGCAGTGAGGAGCCGAACCAGCCCCAGCATTTT. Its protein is CASSEEPNQPQHF.

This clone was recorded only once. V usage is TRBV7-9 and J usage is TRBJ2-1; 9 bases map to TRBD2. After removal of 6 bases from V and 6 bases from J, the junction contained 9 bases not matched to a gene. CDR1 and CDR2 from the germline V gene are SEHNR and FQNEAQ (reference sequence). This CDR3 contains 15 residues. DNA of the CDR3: TGTGCCAGCAGGCCGACTAGCGGATTCCTCAATGAGCAGTTCTTC. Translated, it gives CASRPTSGFLNEQFF.

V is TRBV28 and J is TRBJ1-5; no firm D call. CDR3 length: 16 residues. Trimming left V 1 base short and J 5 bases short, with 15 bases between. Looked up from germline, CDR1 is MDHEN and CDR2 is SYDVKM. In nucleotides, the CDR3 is TGTGCCAGCAGTTTATTGTTAGGAGGAGGGTATCAGCCCCAGCATTTT. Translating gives CASSLLLGGGYQPQHF.

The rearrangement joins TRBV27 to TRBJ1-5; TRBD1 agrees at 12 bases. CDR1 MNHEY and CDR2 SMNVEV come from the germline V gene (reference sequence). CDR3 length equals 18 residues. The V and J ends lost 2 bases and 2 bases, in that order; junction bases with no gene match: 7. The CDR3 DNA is TGTGCCAGCAGTTTAGAGGGGACAGGGGGCTGGGGCAATCAGCCCCAGCATTTT. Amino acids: CASSLEGTGGWGNQPQHF.

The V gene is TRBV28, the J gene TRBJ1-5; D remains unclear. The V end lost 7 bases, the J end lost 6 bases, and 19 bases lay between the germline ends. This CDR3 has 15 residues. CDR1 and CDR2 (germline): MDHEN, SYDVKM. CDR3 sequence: CASKSIAGSGQPQHF. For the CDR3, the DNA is TGTGCCAGCAAGTCGATCGCCGGGTCCGGTCAGCCCCAGCATTTT.

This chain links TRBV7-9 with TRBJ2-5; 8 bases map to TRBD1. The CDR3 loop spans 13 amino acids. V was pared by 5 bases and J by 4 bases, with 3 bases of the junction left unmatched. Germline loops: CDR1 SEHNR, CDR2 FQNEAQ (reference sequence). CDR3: CASSVDRGETQYF. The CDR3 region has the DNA TGTGCCAGCAGCGTCGACAGGGGAGAGACCCAGTACTTC.

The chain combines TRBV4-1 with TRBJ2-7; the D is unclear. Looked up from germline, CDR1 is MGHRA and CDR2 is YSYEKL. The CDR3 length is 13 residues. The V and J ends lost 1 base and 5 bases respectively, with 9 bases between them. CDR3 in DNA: TGCGCCAGCAGCCAAGGCCCACCTGACGAGCAGTACTTC. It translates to CASSQGPPDEQYF.

The CDR3 nucleotides read TGCGCCAGCAGCTTGGAAGGGGCTAACGAGCAGTACTTC. It is translated as CASSLEGANEQYF. The chain has TRBV5-1 and TRBJ2-5; TRBD1 might be the D (5 bases). The end of the DNA fits TRBJ2-7 better, so the J call may be wrong. This CDR3 contains 13 residues. The germline V gene has CDR1 SGHRS and CDR2 YFSETQ.

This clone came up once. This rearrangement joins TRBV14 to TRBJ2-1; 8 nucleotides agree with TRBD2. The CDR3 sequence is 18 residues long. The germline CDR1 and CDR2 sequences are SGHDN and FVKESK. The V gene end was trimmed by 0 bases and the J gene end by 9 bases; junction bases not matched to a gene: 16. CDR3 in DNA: TGTGCCAGCAGCCAAGAAGGTCCGATGTTAGCGGGAAAGGTTGAGCAGTTCTTC. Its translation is CASSQEGPMLAGKVEQFF.

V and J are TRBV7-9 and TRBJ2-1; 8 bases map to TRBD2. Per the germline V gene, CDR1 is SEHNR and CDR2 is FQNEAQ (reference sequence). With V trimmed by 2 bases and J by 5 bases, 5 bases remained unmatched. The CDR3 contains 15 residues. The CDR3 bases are TGTGCCAGCAGCTTACGGGAGGGGGGAAACAATGAGCAGTTCTTC. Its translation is CASSLREGGNNEQFF.

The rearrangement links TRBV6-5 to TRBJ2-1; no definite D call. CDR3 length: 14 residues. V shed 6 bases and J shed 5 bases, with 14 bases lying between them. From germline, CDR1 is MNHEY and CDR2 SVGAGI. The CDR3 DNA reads TGTGCCAGCAGCCCGGGCGTTGGCCACAATGAGCAGTTCTTC. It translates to CASSPGVGHNEQFF.

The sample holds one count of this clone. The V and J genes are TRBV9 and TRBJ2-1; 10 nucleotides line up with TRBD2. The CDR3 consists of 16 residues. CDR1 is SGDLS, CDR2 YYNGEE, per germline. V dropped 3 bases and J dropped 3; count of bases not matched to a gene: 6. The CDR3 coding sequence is TGTGCCAGCAGCGGACGAACTAGCGGGGACTACAATGAGCAGTTCTTC. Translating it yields CASSGRTSGDYNEQFF.

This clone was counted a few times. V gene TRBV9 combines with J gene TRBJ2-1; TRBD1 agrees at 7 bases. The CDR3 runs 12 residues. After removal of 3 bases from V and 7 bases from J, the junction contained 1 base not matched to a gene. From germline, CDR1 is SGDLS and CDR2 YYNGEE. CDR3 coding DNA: TGTGCCAGCAGCGCACAGGGGAATGAGCAGTTCTTC. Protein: CASSAQGNEQFF. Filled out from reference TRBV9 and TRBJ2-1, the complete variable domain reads DSGVTQTPKHLITATGQRVTLRCSPRSGDLSVYWYQQSLDQGLQFLIQYYNGEERAKGNILERFSAQQFPDLHSELNLSSLELGDSALYFCASSAQGNEQFFGPGTRLTVL.

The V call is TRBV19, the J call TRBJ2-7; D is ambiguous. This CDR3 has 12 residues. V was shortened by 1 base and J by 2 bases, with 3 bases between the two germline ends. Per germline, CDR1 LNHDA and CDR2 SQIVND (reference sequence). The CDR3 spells CASSIGPYEQYF. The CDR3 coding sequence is TGTGCCAGTAGTATAGGGCCCTACGAGCAGTACTTC.

The DNA for the CDR3 is TGTGCCAGCAGTTTAAGAGGCAGGGTACAAAGTTCACCCCTCCACTTT. It translates to CASSLRGRVQSSPLHF. The chain combines TRBV28 with TRBJ1-6; possible D gene TRBD1, 5 bases. The CDR3 spans 16 residues. V was clipped by 2 bases and J by 9 bases, with 17 bases between them. In germline, CDR1 is MDHEN, CDR2 SYDVKM.

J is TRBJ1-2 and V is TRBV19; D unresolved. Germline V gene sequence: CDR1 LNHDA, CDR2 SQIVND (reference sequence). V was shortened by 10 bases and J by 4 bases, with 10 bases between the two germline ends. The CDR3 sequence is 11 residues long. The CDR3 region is CATMVAYGYTF. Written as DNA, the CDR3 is TGTGCCACCATGGTGGCCTATGGCTACACCTTC.

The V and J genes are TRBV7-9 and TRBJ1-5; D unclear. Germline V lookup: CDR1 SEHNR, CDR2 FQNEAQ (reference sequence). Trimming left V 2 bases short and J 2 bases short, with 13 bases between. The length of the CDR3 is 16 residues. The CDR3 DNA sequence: TGTGCCAGCAGCTTAAGTGGTCTTGGAGGCAATCAGCCCCAGCATTTT. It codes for CASSLSGLGGNQPQHF.

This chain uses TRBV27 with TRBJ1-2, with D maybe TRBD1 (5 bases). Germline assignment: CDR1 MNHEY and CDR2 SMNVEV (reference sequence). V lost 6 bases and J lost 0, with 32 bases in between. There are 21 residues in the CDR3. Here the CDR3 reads CASRKSDTKAGREATNYGYTF. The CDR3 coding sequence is TGTGCCAGCAGAAAATCCGATACCAAGGCGGGCAGGGAAGCTACTAACTATGGCTACACCTTC.